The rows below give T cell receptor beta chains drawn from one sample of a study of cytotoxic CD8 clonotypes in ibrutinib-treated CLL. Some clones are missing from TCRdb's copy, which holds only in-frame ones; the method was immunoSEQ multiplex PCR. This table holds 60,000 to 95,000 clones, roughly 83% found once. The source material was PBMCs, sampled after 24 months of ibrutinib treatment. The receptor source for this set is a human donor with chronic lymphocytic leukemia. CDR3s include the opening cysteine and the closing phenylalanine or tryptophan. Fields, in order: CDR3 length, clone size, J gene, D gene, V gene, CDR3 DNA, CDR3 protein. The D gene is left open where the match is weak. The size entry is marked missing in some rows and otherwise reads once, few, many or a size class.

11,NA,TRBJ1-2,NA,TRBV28,TGTGCCAGCAGTTCCCAATTTGGCTACACCTTC,CASSSQFGYTF
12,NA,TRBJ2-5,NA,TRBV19,TGTGCCAGTAGGGGGACTTCGGAGACCCAGTACTTC,CASRGTSETQYF
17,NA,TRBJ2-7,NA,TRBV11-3,TGTGCCAGCAGCTGGTTGCCTAGGACGGAGACCTCCTACGAGCAGTACTTC,CASSWLPRTETSYEQYF
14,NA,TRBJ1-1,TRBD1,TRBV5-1,TGCGCCAGCAGCTTGGCCTCAGGGGGCACTGAAGCTTTCTTT,CASSLASGGTEAFF
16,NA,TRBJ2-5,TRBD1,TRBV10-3,TGTGCCATCAGTGACTCGGACAGGGGAGGCCAAGAGACCCAGTACTTC,CAISDSDRGGQETQYF
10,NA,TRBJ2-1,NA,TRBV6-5,TGTGCCAGCAAATACAATGAGCAGTTCTTC,CASKYNEQFF
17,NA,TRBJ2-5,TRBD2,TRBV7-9,TGTGCCAGCAGTTTAGGCCGGCTAGCGGGAGCTGGAGAGACCCAGTACTTC,CASSLGRLAGAGETQYF
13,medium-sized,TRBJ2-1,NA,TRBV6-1,TGTGCCAGCAGTGACTTCGAAACAGGGAAGCAGTTCTTC,CASSDFETGKQFF
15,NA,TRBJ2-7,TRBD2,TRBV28,TGTGCCAGCACCCCAATGACTAGCGGAAGGTACGAGCAGTACTTC,CASTPMTSGRYEQYF
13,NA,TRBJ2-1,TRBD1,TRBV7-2,TGTGCCAGCAGCTTTACGGGTAACGGACAGGGGTTCTTC,CASSFTGNGQGFF
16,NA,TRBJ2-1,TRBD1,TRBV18,TGTGCCAGCTCACCCGGACAGGGGGCGGCCGCCAATGAGCAGTTCTTC,CASSPGQGAAANEQFF
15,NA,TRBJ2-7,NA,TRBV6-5,TGTGCCAGCAGGCGCGGGACTCAGGGAAGGGGCGAGCAGTACTTC,CASRRGTQGRGEQYF
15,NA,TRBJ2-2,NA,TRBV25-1,TGTGCCAGCAGTGAATTTGCGGGCTACACCGGGGAGCTGTTTTTT,CASSEFAGYTGELFF
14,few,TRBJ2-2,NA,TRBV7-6,TGTGCCAGCAGCTTAGGGGCAGGGACCGGGGAGCTGTTTTTT,CASSLGAGTGELFF
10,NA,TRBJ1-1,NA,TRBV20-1,TGCAGACTTCAGGGCACTGAAGCTTTCTTT,CRLQGTEAFF
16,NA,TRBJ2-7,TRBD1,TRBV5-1,TGCGCCAGCAGCTTGGGACCGACAGGGGGGACCTACGAGCAGTACTTC,CASSLGPTGGTYEQYF
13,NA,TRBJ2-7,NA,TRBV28,TGTGCCAGCAATAAACCCGGGGTTAACGAGCAGTACTTC,CASNKPGVNEQYF
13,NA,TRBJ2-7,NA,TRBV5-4,TGTGCCATCCAGCGGAGAGGGGCGAGTGAGCAGTACTTC,CAIQRRGASEQYF
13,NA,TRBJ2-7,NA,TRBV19,TGTGCCAGTAGTACTGTAGTATCCTACGAGCAGTACTTC,CASSTVVSYEQYF
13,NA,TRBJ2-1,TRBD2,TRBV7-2,TGTGCCAGCAGCAAACAGCGGGAGGGCCGAGCTTTCTTC,CASSKQREGRAFF
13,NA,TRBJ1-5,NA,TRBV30,TGTGCCTGGGCGGTGGCAGTTAGTCAGCCCCAGCATTTT,CAWAVAVSQPQHF
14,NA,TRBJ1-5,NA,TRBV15,TGTGCCACCAGCAGGACAGCTTACAATCAGCCCCAGCATTTT,CATSRTAYNQPQHF
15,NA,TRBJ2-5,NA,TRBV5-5,TGTGCCAGCAGCGGATCAGTGGCGAGGGGAGAGACCCAGTACTTC,CASSGSVARGETQYF
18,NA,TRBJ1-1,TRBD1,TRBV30,TGTGCCTGGAGTAGCCCGGGACAGGGGGCGGCGGGGGACACTGAAGCTTTCTTT,CAWSSPGQGAAGDTEAFF
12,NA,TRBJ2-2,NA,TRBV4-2,TGTGCCAGCAGCCAAGTTTCCGGGGAGCTGTTTTTT,CASSQVSGELFF
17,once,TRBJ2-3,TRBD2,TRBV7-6,TGTGCCAGCAGCTCGGGACTAGCGGGAGTCCTCACAGATACGCAGTATTTT,CASSSGLAGVLTDTQYF
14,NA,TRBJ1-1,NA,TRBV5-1,TGCGCCAGCACCACAGGGACTTTGGGCACTGAAGCTTTCTTT,CASTTGTLGTEAFF
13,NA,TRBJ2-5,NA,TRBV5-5,TGTGCCAGCAGCGGGATGTCGGGGGAGACCCAGTACTTC,CASSGMSGETQYF
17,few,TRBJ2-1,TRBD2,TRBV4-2,TGTGCCAGCAGCCAGAGGCCGCAGGCTAGCGGGAGCAATGAGCAGTTCTTC,CASSQRPQASGSNEQFF
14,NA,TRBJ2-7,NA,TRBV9,TGTGCCAGCAGCGTAGGGGGGAGCTCCTACGAGCAGTACTTC,CASSVGGSSYEQYF
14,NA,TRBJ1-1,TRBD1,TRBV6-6,TGTGCCAGCAGTTACTCCGACAGGGACACTGAAGCTTTCTTT,CASSYSDRDTEAFF
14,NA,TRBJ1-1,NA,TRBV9,TGTGCCAGCAGCGTAGTGTCCAGGGCCACTGAAGCTTTCTTT,CASSVVSRATEAFF
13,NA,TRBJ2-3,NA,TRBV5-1,TGCGCCAGCAGCTCGCTGGTCTCTGAGACGCAGTATTTT,CASSSLVSETQYF